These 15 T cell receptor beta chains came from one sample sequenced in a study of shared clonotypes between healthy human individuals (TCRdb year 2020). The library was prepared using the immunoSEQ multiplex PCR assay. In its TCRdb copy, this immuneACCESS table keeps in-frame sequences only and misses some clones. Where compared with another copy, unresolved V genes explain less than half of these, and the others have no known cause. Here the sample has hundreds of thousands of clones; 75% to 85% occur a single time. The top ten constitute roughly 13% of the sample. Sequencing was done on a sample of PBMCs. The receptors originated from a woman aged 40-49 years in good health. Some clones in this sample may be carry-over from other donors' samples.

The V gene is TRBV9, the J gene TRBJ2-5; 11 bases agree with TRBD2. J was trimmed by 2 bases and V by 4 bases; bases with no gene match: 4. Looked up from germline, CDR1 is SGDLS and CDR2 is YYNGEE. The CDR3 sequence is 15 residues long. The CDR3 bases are TGTGCCAGCAGCTACCGGACTAGCGGGCAAGAGACCCAGTACTTC. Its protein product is CASSYRTSGQETQYF.

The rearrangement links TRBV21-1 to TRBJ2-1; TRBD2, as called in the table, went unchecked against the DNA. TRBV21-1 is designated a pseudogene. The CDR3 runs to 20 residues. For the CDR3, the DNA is TGTGCCAGCACCAGCAAAGGAGGGGGAGCTGGCGGGAGAGGGTCCCGTGAGCAGTTCTTC. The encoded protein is CASTSKGGGAGGRGSREQFF.

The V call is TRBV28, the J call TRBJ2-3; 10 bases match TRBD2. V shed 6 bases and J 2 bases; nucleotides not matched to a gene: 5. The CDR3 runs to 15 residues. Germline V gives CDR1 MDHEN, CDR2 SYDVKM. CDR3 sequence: CASSVAGGHTDTQYF. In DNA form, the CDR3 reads TGTGCCAGCAGCGTAGCGGGAGGACACACAGATACGCAGTATTTT.

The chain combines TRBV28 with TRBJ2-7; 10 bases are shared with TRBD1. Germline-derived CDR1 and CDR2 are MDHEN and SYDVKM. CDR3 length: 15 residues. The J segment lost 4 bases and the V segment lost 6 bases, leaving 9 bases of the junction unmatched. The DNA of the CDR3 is TGTGCCAGCAGGGGCAGACAGGGGGCGGGATACGAGCAGTACTTC. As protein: CASRGRQGAGYEQYF.

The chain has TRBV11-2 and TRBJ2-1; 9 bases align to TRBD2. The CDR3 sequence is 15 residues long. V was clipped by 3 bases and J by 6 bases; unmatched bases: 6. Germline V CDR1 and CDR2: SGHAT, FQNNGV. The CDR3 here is CASSFVSGSRNEQFF. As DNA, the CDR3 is TGTGCCAGCAGCTTTGTTAGCGGGAGCCGCAATGAGCAGTTCTTC.

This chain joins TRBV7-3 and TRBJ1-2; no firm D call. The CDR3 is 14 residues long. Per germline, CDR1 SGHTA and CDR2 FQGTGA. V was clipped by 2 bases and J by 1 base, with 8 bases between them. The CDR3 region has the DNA TGTGCCAGCAGCTTAGTGGGAGATAACTATGGCTACACCTTC. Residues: CASSLVGDNYGYTF.

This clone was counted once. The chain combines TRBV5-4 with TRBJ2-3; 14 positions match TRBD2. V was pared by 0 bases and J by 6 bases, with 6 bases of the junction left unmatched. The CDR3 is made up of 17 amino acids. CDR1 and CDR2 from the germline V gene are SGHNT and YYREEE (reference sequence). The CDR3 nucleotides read TGTGCCAGCAGCTTGGGGGGACTAGCGGGAGTTGGGGATACGCAGTATTTT. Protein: CASSLGGLAGVGDTQYF. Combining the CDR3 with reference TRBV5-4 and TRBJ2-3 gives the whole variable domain ETGVTQSPTHLIKTRGQQVTLRCSSQSGHNTVSWYQQALGQGPQFIFQYYREEENGRGNFPPRFSGLQFPNYSSELNVNALELDDSALYLCASSLGGLAGVGDTQYFGPGTRLTVL.

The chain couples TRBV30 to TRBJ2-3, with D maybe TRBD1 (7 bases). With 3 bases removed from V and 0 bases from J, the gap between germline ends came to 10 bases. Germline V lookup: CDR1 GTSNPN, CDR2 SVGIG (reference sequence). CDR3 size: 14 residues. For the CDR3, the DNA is TGTGCCTGGAGCGCGGGACAGAGCACAGATACGCAGTATTTT. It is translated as CAWSAGQSTDTQYF.

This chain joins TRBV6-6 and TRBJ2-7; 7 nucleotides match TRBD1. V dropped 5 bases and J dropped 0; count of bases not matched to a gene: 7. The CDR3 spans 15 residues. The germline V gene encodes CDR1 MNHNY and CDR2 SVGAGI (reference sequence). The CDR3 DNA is TGTGCCAGCAGTACCGGGACAGATAGCTCCTACGAGCAGTACTTC. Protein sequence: CASSTGTDSSYEQYF.

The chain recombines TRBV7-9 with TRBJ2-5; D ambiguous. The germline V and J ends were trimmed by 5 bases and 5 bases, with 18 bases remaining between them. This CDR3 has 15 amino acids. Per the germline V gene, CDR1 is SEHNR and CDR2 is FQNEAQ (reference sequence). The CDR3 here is CASSELRAARETQYF. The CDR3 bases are TGTGCCAGCAGCGAACTCCGGGCAGCGAGGGAGACCCAGTACTTC.

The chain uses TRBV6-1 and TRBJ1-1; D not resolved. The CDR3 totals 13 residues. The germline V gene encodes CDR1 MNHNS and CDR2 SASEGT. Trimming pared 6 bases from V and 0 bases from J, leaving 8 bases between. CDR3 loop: CASSWQMNTEAFF. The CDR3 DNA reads TGTGCCAGCAGCTGGCAGATGAACACTGAAGCTTTCTTT.

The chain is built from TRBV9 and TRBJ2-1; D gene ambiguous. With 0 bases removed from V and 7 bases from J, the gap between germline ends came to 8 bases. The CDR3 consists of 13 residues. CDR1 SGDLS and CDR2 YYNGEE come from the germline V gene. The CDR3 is CASSVVATNEQFF. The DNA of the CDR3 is TGTGCCAGCAGCGTAGTCGCCACTAATGAGCAGTTCTTC.

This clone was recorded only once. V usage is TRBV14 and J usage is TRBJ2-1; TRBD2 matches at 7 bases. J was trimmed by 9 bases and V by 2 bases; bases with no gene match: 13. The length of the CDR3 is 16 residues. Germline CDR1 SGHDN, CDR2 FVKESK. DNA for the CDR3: TGTGCCAGCAGCCAACCCTTCGGCGGGAGTAGGGCTGAGCAGTTCTTC. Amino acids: CASSQPFGGSRAEQFF.

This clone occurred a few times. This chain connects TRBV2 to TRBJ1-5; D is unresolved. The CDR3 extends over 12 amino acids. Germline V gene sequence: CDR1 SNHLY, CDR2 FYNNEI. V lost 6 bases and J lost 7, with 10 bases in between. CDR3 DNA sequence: TGTGCCAGCAGCCCTGGTTGGCAGCCCCAGCATTTT. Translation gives CASSPGWQPQHF.

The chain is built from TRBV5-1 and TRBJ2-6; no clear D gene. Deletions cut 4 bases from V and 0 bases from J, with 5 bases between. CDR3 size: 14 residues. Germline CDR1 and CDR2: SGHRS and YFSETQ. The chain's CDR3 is CASSALSGANVLTF. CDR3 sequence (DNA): TGCGCCAGCAGCGCACTCTCTGGGGCCAACGTCCTGACTTTC.